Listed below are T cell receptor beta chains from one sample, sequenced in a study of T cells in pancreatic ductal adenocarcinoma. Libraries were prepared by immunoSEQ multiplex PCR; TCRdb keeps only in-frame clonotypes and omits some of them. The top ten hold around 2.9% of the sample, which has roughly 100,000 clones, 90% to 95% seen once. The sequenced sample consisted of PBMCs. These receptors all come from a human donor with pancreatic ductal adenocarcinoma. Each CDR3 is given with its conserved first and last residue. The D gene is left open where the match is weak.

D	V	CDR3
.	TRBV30	CAWSYTYEQYF
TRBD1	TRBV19	CASSIRDRVYGYTF
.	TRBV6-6	CASSYGAEQFF
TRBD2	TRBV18	CASSRLAALGTQYF
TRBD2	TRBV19	CASRVAGGNDEQFF
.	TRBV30	CAWNGGGLQPQHF
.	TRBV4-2	CASSQDSQGQPQHF
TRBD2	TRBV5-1	CASTRSRGGETQYF
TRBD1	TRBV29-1	CSVAFGTGDYEQYF
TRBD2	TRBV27	CASSSLAGHYNEQFF
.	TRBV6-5	CASSHPGFEQYF
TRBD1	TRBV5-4	CASSLRTGVGAETQYF
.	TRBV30	CAWSVQEGVGYTF
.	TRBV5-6	CASSPSQAGELFF
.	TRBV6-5	CASSYSSGYHEQFF
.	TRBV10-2	CASSPFKTALGEKLFF
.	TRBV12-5	CASGSSSRTGELFF
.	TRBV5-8	CASSSLAGAGPYEQYF
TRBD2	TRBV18	CASSPLAGLETQYF
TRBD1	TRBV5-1	CATRTSPGTGTSEQFF
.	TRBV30	CAWSESSYEQYF
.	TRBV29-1	CSVESGRTGELFF
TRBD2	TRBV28	CASSLPRLADHSYEQYF
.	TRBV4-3	CASSQRGNEAFF
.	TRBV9	CASSVGLINTGELFF
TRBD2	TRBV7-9	CASSPGLAGGEQYF
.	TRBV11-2	CASSLGGGDEQFF
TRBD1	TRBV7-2	CASSSGQGFETQYF
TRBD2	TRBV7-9	CASSLALAGVDTQYF
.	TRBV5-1	CASSLIGGSYNEQFF
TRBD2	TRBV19	CATGGGSRETQYF
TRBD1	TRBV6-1	CASSEGTGINGYTF
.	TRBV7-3	CASSPYDGGKGYTF
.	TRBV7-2	CASSPKLATSTDTQYF
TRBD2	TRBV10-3	CAISVGDYLSYEQYF
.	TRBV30	CAWTGTFRKSSYEQYF
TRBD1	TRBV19	CASRTGTGSTGELFF
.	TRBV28	CASTQGRHEQYF
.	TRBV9	CASSAGGTTQETQYF
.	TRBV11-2	CASSFGSEDQPQHF
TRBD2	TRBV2	CASSELAGTYNEQFF
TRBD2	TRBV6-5	CASSYSASGTYEQYF
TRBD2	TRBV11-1	CASTSGSSYNEQFF
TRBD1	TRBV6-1	CASSGDSPLTGELFF
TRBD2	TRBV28	CASSLPGGSNYEQYF
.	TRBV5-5	CASSPWGTQETQYF
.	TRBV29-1	CSVRAYHEQYF
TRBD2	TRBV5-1	CASSTGLAGVYEQYF
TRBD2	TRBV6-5	CASSRRLAGPYEQYF
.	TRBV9	CASSVAVGTDTQYF
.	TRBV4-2	CASSQDRIVGTGGGTQYF
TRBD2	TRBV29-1	CSVEGFGLADEQYF
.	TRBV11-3	CASSLGAGMENEQYF